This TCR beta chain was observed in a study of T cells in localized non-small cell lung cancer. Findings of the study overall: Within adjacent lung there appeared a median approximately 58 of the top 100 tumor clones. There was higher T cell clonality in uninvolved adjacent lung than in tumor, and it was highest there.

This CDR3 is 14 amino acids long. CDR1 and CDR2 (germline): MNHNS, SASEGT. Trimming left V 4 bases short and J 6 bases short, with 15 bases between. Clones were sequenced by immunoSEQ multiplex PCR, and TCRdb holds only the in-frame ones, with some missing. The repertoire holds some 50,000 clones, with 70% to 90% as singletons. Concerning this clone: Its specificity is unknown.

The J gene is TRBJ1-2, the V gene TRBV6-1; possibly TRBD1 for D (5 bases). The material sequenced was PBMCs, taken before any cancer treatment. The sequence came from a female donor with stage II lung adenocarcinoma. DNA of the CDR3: TGTGCCAGCAGTGCCCCGGCAGGGTCCGATGGCTACACCTTC. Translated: CASSAPAGSDGYTF.